A selection of T cell receptor beta chains follows, all from one sample in a study of technical replicates of blood from several donors. TCRdb's copy holds only in-frame clones and misses some; the assay was immunoSEQ multiplex PCR. The table has tens of thousands of clones, 91% seen once. The sequenced material came from T cells isolated from PBMCs. These TCRs come from a human donor in good health. Each CDR3 is given with its conserved first and last residue. The D gene is left open where the match is weak. The size field is filled for only some rows; it gives once, few, many or a size class.

TRBV6-1	-	TRBJ1-1	few	TGTGCCACCCCAGGACTGAGCGAAGCTTTCTTT	CATPGLSEAFF
TRBV9	-	TRBJ1-1	-	TGTGCCAGCTCTCTCCATCCGGGGAACACTGAAGCTTTCTTT	CASSLHPGNTEAFF
TRBV28	TRBD1	TRBJ2-7	-	TGTGCCAGCAGACCCGGGACAGGGGTCAACGAGCAGTACTTC	CASRPGTGVNEQYF
TRBV27	-	TRBJ2-7	-	TGTGCCAGCAGTTCGCGGAGCTCCTACGAGCAGTACTTC	CASSSRSSYEQYF
TRBV28	TRBD1	TRBJ1-2	-	TGTGCCAGCAGTTTCTGGGGGACAGGGGTTAACTATGGCTACACCTTC	CASSFWGTGVNYGYTF
TRBV10-3	-	TRBJ1-4	-	TGTGCCATCAGAGACAGCTTAAATGAAAAACTGTTTTTT	CAIRDSLNEKLFF
TRBV12-5	TRBD2	TRBJ2-1	-	TGTGCTAGTGGTCCGGGACTAGTACGCAATGAGCAGTTCTTC	CASGPGLVRNEQFF
TRBV6-5	TRBD1	TRBJ2-1	-	TGTGCCAGCAGTCCCGGGACAGGGTCCTACAATGAGCAGTTCTTC	CASSPGTGSYNEQFF
TRBV5-1	-	TRBJ2-1	-	TGCGCCAGCAGCTTCGTGGGGACACTCGATGAGCAGTTCTTC	CASSFVGTLDEQFF
TRBV6-1	TRBD1	TRBJ1-4	few	TGTGCCAGCAGGCCGGGACAGGGTGGGGAAAAACTGTTTTTT	CASRPGQGGEKLFF
TRBV2	TRBD1	TRBJ1-1	-	TGTGCCAGCAGTGAAGGGACAGGGGGCGAAGCTTTCTTT	CASSEGTGGEAFF
TRBV4-3	TRBD1	TRBJ1-4	-	TGCGCCAGCAGCCAAGACTTCTGGGACAGTGGGGAAAAACTGTTTTTT	CASSQDFWDSGEKLFF
TRBV5-1	-	TRBJ1-1	once	TGCGCCAGCAGCTTGGGTCCAGGGGAGGGGAACACTGAAGCTTTCTTT	CASSLGPGEGNTEAFF
TRBV7-9	TRBD1	TRBJ1-2	-	TGTGCCAGCAGCTTTTCGGGAACCGGGACAGGGATATATGGCTACACCTTC	CASSFSGTGTGIYGYTF
TRBV29-1	TRBD1	TRBJ1-1	-	TGCAGCGTTGCGATCTGGGACAGGGTCACTGAAGCTTTCTTT	CSVAIWDRVTEAFF
TRBV7-2	-	TRBJ1-2	-	TGTGCCAGCAGCCCACCACAGGCCCACTGGGGCTACACCTTC	CASSPPQAHWGYTF
TRBV19	-	TRBJ2-1	-	TGTGCCAGTAGTCTGAGGGAGAGGAGCTCCTACAATGAGCAGTTCTTC	CASSLRERSSYNEQFF
TRBV7-9	-	TRBJ1-1	-	TGTGCCAGCAGCACATTGGGGGAGGAGAACACTGAAGCTTTCTTT	CASSTLGEENTEAFF
TRBV12-5	TRBD1	TRBJ2-3	once	TGTGCTAGTGGGTCCGGGACAGGGATGTCTAGCACAGATACGCAGTATTTT	CASGSGTGMSSTDTQYF
TRBV28	-	TRBJ2-5	-	TGTGCCAGCAGTCCCCTGGCAGTGCTCCAAGAGACCCAGTACTTC	CASSPLAVLQETQYF
TRBV4-2	-	TRBJ2-3	-	TGTGCCAGCAGCCAGGGGTCGGCAGGGGGCACAGATACGCAGTATTTT	CASSQGSAGGTDTQYF
TRBV7-2	TRBD2	TRBJ2-1	once	TGTGCCAGCAGCCCAAGCCTAGCGGGAGGGTACAATGAGCAGTTCTTC	CASSPSLAGGYNEQFF
TRBV7-2	-	TRBJ2-3	-	TGTGCCAGCAGCTTAGTGGCAATAGCCCATACGGGGGATACGCAGTATTTT	CASSLVAIAHTGDTQYF
TRBV18	-	TRBJ1-2	-	TGTGCCAGCTCACCTGGAAGCGGGGGCTACACCTTC	CASSPGSGGYTF
TRBV7-6	-	TRBJ2-1	-	TGTGCCAGCAGCTTAGAGGTTGCGGGCCTTGCCTACAATGAGCAGTTCTTC	CASSLEVAGLAYNEQFF
TRBV4-3	-	TRBJ1-2	-	TGCGCCAGCAGCCAAGAGCCAGGGAACTATGGCTACACCTTC	CASSQEPGNYGYTF
TRBV5-1	TRBD2	TRBJ2-1	-	TGCGCCAGCAGCTTGATGACTAGCGGGGGGAATGAGCAGTTCTTC	CASSLMTSGGNEQFF